A selection of T cell receptor beta chains follows, all from one sample in a study of blood T cell repertoires in COVID-19. Measured with immunoSEQ multiplex PCR; TCRdb has only the in-frame clones, and not every one. The table has fewer than 250,000 clones, approximately 80% seen once; the top ten hold 4.7%. The sequenced material came from peripheral blood. These receptors were obtained from a woman in her 70s with acute or convalescent COVID-19. Each CDR3 is given with its conserved first and last residue. The D gene is left open where the match is weak. The listing skips clone size in some rows; elsewhere it reads once, few, many or a size class.

TRBV4-2	17	TRBD2	-	TRBJ2-5	TGTGCCAGCAGCCTCTCGGGAGCGGGGCTTCTCCAAGAGACCCAGTACTTC	CASSLSGAGLLQETQYF
TRBV6-2/TRBV6-3	16	TRBD1	-	TRBJ1-5	TGTGCCAGCAGTTATCTCGGGACAGGGCCCAATCAGCCCCAGCATTTT	CASSYLGTGPNQPQHF
TRBV2	11	-	few	TRBJ1-2	TGTGCCAGCACATTTGGGCCTGGCTACACCTTC	CASTFGPGYTF
TRBV7-9	12	-	-	TRBJ2-7	TGTGCCAGCAGCTTACCTCAGGGGATTATGTACTTC	CASSLPQGIMYF
TRBV6-2/TRBV6-3	17	-	-	TRBJ2-3	TGTGCCAGCAGTTCCGGGAACCCCTTTCGGCACACAGATACGCAGTATTTT	CASSSGNPFRHTDTQYF
TRBV5-4	15	TRBD2	-	TRBJ2-5	TGTGCCAGCAGCTCTAGCGGGGGGGCCCAAGAGACCCAGTACTTC	CASSSSGGAQETQYF
TRBV7-6	17	TRBD1	-	TRBJ1-3	TGTGCCAGCAGCTTCTCCGGGACAGGGGGCTCTGGAAACACCATATATTTT	CASSFSGTGGSGNTIYF
TRBV19	15	-	-	TRBJ1-2	TGTGCCAGTAGTACGATGACAGGCCGCAGCTATGGCTACACCTTC	CASSTMTGRSYGYTF
TRBV18	15	-	-	TRBJ1-5	TGTGCCAGCTCACGGAGGGAGAATAGCAATCAGCCCCAGCATTTT	CASSRRENSNQPQHF
TRBV6-5	14	TRBD1	-	TRBJ2-2	TGTGCCAGCAGGACAGGGGAGTATGGCGGGGAGCTGTTTTTT	CASRTGEYGGELFF
TRBV4-2	15	TRBD1	-	TRBJ1-2	TGTGCCAGCAGCCAAGACGGACAGGCCGGTTATGGCTACACCTTC	CASSQDGQAGYGYTF
TRBV9	14	-	-	TRBJ1-3	TGTGCCAGCAGCAAACAGGGTTCTGGAAACACCATATATTTT	CASSKQGSGNTIYF
TRBV19	14	-	-	TRBJ1-5	TGTGCCACCGTGGACAGACGAAGCAATCAGCCCCAGCATTTT	CATVDRRSNQPQHF
TRBV19	15	TRBD1	-	TRBJ1-6	TGTGCCAGTAGTACAACCGGGACAGGGGGGACACCCCTCCACTTT	CASSTTGTGGTPLHF
TRBV5-6	16	TRBD1	-	TRBJ2-3	TGTGCCAGCAGCTTGGGGACAGGGTCTAGCACAGATACGCAGTATTTT	CASSLGTGSSTDTQYF
TRBV10-2	15	TRBD1	-	TRBJ1-1	TGCGCCAGCAGTGGGCCGACAGGGCAAGAGGCTGAAGCTTTCTTT	CASSGPTGQEAEAFF
TRBV28	14	TRBD1	-	TRBJ1-2	TGTGCCAGCAGCCGTGACAGGGGTAACTATGGCTACACCTTC	CASSRDRGNYGYTF
TRBV23-1	17	-	-	TRBJ1-6	TGCGCCAGCAGTCAATTAAGAGGGGGTGGCAGAGATTCACCCCTCCACTTT	CASSQLRGGGRDSPLHF
TRBV2	15	-	-	TRBJ1-6	TGTGCCAGCAACCTCGGGGGATCCTATAATTCACCCCTCCACTTT	CASNLGGSYNSPLHF
TRBV10-1	14	-	-	TRBJ1-1	TGCGCCAGCAGTGAGTCCCTCCCGAACACTGAAGCTTTCTTT	CASSESLPNTEAFF
TRBV19	16	TRBD1	-	TRBJ2-5	TGTGCCAGTAGTATCCTAGGGGGCGCAAACCAAGAGACCCAGTACTTC	CASSILGGANQETQYF
TRBV2	11	-	few	TRBJ2-7	TGTGCCAGCAGTGGAGACTACGAGCAGTACTTC	CASSGDYEQYF
TRBV5-1	14	-	-	TRBJ1-1	TGCGCCAGCAGCTTGGGAGGCGGAGACACTGAAGCTTTCTTT	CASSLGGGDTEAFF
TRBV28	15	TRBD1	-	TRBJ1-5	TGTGCCAGCAGTACGAGCGACAGGGTCGGTCAGCCCCAGCATTTT	CASSTSDRVGQPQHF
TRBV29-1	18	TRBD2	-	TRBJ2-1	TGCAGCGTGTCTTATCTGGCTAGCGGGGGGAAAAACTACAATGAGCAGTTCTTC	CSVSYLASGGKNYNEQFF
TRBV29-1	14	TRBD1	-	TRBJ2-1	TGCAGCGCCCCCCGAGACAGGGGAGACAATGAGCAGTTCTTC	CSAPRDRGDNEQFF
TRBV5-1	15	TRBD2	few	TRBJ2-1	TGCGCCAGCAGCTTACTAGCGGGGGGTTACAATGAGCAGTTCTTC	CASSLLAGGYNEQFF
TRBV16	15	TRBD1	-	TRBJ2-7	TGTGCCAGCAGCCTTACACAGGGGGTACTAGGGGAGCAGTACTTC	CASSLTQGVLGEQYF
TRBV5-1	15	TRBD1	once	TRBJ1-3	TGCGCCAGCACCCCCGGGACAGGGTATGGAAACACCATATATTTT	CASTPGTGYGNTIYF
TRBV4-2	16	-	once	TRBJ1-6	TGTGCCAGCAGCCAAGATAATTATGAGAAGAATTCACCCCTCCACTTT	CASSQDNYEKNSPLHF
TRBV10-3	14	-	-	TRBJ1-5	TGTGCCACCACTGGACAGTATAGCAATCAGCCCCAGCATTTT	CATTGQYSNQPQHF
TRBV5-1	14	-	-	TRBJ1-6	TGCGCCAGCAGCTTGGACAGGGAGGGATCACCCCTCCACTTT	CASSLDREGSPLHF
TRBV7-2	14	-	-	TRBJ1-2	TGTGCCAGCAGCTCGGGACCGGGGGTCTATGGCTACACCTTC	CASSSGPGVYGYTF
TRBV11-2	12	-	-	TRBJ1-1	TGTGCCAACAAACACAGGGTCACTGAAGCTTTCTTT	CANKHRVTEAFF
TRBV9	19	TRBD2	-	TRBJ2-7	TGTGCCAGCAGCCCCCTCCAGGGAGGGAGGACGTTTACGTTCGACGAGCAGTACTTC	CASSPLQGGRTFTFDEQYF
TRBV4-1	17	TRBD1	-	TRBJ2-2	TGCGCCAGCAGCCAAAGACAGGGGGGGTTGAACACCGGGGAGCTGTTTTTT	CASSQRQGGLNTGELFF
TRBV19	15	TRBD1	-	TRBJ1-1	TGTGCCAGTAGTACCGCACAGGGGGCGCGGACTGAAGCTTTCTTT	CASSTAQGARTEAFF
TRBV18	16	-	-	TRBJ1-6	TGTGCCAGCTCACCTAGTGGAGGCTCCTATAATTCACCCCTCTACTTT	CASSPSGGSYNSPLYF
TRBV6-5	14	-	-	TRBJ1-1	TGTGCCACAAACTCACAGGCGATGAACACTGAAGCTTTCTTT	CATNSQAMNTEAFF
TRBV5-1	15	-	-	TRBJ1-5	TGCGCCAGCAGCTTGGGCCCAGATAGCAATCAGCCCCAGCATTTT	CASSLGPDSNQPQHF
TRBV9	13	-	-	TRBJ2-7	TGTGCCAGCAGCGCCAGGGGCTCCTACGAGCAGTACTTC	CASSARGSYEQYF
TRBV7-9	15	TRBD2	-	TRBJ2-5	TGTGCCAGCAGACGCGGGGGGGCGTCGGGAGAGACCCAGTACTTC	CASRRGGASGETQYF
TRBV7-5	13	-	-	TRBJ1-2	TGTGCCAGAAGCTTCGGGGATAACTATGGCTACACCTTC	CARSFGDNYGYTF
TRBV19	15	TRBD2	-	TRBJ2-1	TGTGCCAGTAGTATTCTAGCGGGGGGAGGTAATGAGCAGTTCTTC	CASSILAGGGNEQFF
TRBV6-6	15	TRBD1	-	TRBJ1-2	TGTGCCAGCACCCCAGGGGACAGGGAACTCTATGGCTACACCTTC	CASTPGDRELYGYTF
TRBV28	15	-	-	TRBJ1-2	TGTGCCAGCAGTCCCATGGACAGATTTAACTATGGCTACACCTTC	CASSPMDRFNYGYTF